This is a list of T cell receptor beta chains from one sample in a study of T cell repertoires in cytomegalovirus infection. Each CDR3 protein is one row after TCRdb ran MiXCR on the reads. The sample yields 250,000 to 300,000 distinct CDR3 sequences, 12% to 15% seen once. The source material was PBMCs. Source of these receptors: a human donor in good health (CMV status not recorded). Some clones in this sample may be carry-over from other donors' samples. Both conserved end residues are part of each CDR3. Each record gives: clone size, J gene, D gene, V gene, CDR3 protein, CDR3 DNA. A D gene is named only where the DNA matches it firmly. Size tells how often a clone was seen (once, few, many) or the class of an expanded clone, and some rows leave it out.

size: .; J: TRBJ1-2; D: TRBD1; V: TRBV29-1; CDR3: CSVYDRAYGYTF; DNA: TGCAGCGTTTACGACAGGGCCTATGGCTACACCTTC
size: .; J: TRBJ2-5; D: .; V: TRBV23-1; CDR3: CASSQTRTEEETQYF; DNA: TGCGCCAGCAGTCAGACTAGGACAGAAGAAGAGACCCAGTACTTC
size: many; J: TRBJ1-1; D: .; V: TRBV5-6; CDR3: CASSLSRSYTEAFF; DNA: TGTGCCAGCAGCTTGAGCAGGAGCTACACTGAAGCTTTCTTT
size: many; J: TRBJ1-1; D: .; V: TRBV2; CDR3: CASRGGRLPGIAFF; DNA: TGTGCCAGCCGCGGTGGGAGACTCCCAGGGATTGCTTTCTTT
size: few; J: TRBJ2-1; D: .; V: TRBV20-1; CDR3: CSARDFRASLNEQFF; DNA: TGCAGTGCTAGAGATTTCCGAGCTAGCCTGAATGAGCAGTTCTTC
size: few; J: TRBJ2-1; D: .; V: TRBV28; CDR3: CASLGNEQFF; DNA: TGTGCCAGCTTGGGAAATGAGCAGTTCTTC
size: many; J: TRBJ2-5; D: TRBD2; V: TRBV7-8; CDR3: CASRDPGLVVETQYF; DNA: TGTGCCAGCAGGGATCCGGGACTAGTAGTGGAGACCCAGTACTTC
size: many; J: TRBJ2-7; D: .; V: TRBV5-1; CDR3: CASRATSAYEQYF; DNA: TGCGCCAGCAGGGCGACTTCAGCCTACGAGCAGTACTTC
size: few; J: TRBJ1-1; D: .; V: TRBV5-4; CDR3: CASSLLDREAFF; DNA: TGTGCCAGCAGCTTGTTGGACCGCGAAGCTTTCTTT
size: .; J: TRBJ1-2; D: .; V: TRBV2; CDR3: CASGVLNYGYTF; DNA: TGTGCCAGCGGGGTGCTTAACTATGGCTACACCTTC
size: .; J: TRBJ2-5; D: TRBD2; V: TRBV7-4; CDR3: CASRPYGTSGSMSLLETQYF; DNA: TGTGCCAGCAGGCCCTACGGGACTAGCGGGAGTATGTCTCTTTTGGAGACCCAGTACTTC
size: many; J: TRBJ2-3; D: TRBD1; V: TRBV29-1; CDR3: CSVARTGLTDTQYF; DNA: TGCAGCGTGGCGCGGACAGGGTTAACAGATACGCAGTATTTT
size: many; J: TRBJ1-1; D: TRBD1; V: TRBV25-1; CDR3: CASPGTDNTEAFF; DNA: TGTGCCAGCCCCGGGACAGACAACACTGAAGCTTTCTTT
size: few; J: TRBJ2-7; D: .; V: TRBV29-1; CDR3: CSAGARSDRSSSYEQYF; DNA: TGCAGCGCCGGCGCCCGATCCGACAGGAGCAGCTCCTACGAGCAGTACTTC
size: many; J: TRBJ2-2; D: TRBD2; V: TRBV28; CDR3: CASSFSGRGTGELFF; DNA: TGTGCCAGCAGTTTCTCCGGGAGGGGCACCGGGGAGCTGTTTTTT
size: many; J: TRBJ2-2; D: .; V: TRBV6-6; CDR3: CASSYGGPGELFF; DNA: TGTGCCAGCAGTTACGGGGGACCCGGGGAGCTGTTTTTT
size: .; J: TRBJ1-6; D: TRBD1; V: TRBV25-1; CDR3: CASSGQGDNSPLHF; DNA: TGTGCCAGCAGTGGGCAGGGGGACAATTCACCCCTCCACTTT